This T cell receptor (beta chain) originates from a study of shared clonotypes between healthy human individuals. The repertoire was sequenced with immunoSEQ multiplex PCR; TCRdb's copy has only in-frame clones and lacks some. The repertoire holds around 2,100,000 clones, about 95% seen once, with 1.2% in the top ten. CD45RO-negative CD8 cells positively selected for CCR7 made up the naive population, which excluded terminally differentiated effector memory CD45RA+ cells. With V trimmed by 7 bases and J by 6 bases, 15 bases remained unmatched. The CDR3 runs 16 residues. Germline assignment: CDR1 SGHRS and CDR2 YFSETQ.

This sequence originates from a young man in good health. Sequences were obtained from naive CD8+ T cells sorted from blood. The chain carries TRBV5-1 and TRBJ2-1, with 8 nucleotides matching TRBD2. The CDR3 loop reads CASGALGTSPGNEQFF. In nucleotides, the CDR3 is TGCGCCAGCGGCGCCCTCGGGACTAGTCCTGGCAATGAGCAGTTCTTC.